This T cell receptor (beta chain) was recorded in a study of blood T cell repertoires in COVID-19. At the level of the study: PBMCs, B-cell-depleted T cells, or T cells provided the cDNA or gDNA that made up the material.

Participants had their cohort set by participant-reported clinical history. Each recovered donor of Cohort 3 presented with two negative PCRs, clearance, or symptom resolution. Libraries were prepared by immunoSEQ multiplex PCR; TCRdb keeps only in-frame clonotypes and omits some of them. The table records just under 250,000 clones, roughly 90% of them present only once. Deletions cut 2 bases from V and 5 bases from J, with 13 bases between. The CDR3 is 15 residues long. CDR1 MNHEY and CDR2 SVGAGI come from the germline V gene. Sequences were obtained from PBMCs or T cells enriched from blood (not recorded which). The V gene is TRBV6-5, the J gene TRBJ2-1; D unresolved. This receptor was obtained from a young woman who had recovered from COVID-19. CDR3 region: CASSYGFGSNNEQFF. The CDR3 DNA sequence: TGTGCCAGCAGTTACGGGTTCGGGTCAAACAATGAGCAGTTCTTC.